This TCR beta chain was sequenced for a study of siplizumab effects on memory and regulatory T cells. A single count supports this clone. This CDR3 has 15 residues. Germline values: CDR1 MNHNY, CDR2 SVGAGI (reference sequence). V lost 0 bases, J lost 8 bases, and 5 bases stayed unmatched. The data were produced by immunoSEQ multiplex PCR, yet TCRdb's version contains in-frame clones alone and is incomplete. In the table there are some 100,000 clones, 85% to 95% of which are singletons. V gene TRBV6-6 combines with J gene TRBJ1-2, with 11 positions matching TRBD1. The TCR was taken from a human donor in good health. Sequencing was performed on non-Treg CD4+ T cells sorted from blood. Written as DNA, the CDR3 is TGTGCCAGCAGTTACTCGGACAGGGGGCCTGAGGGCTACACCTTC. Translating gives CASSYSDRGPEGYTF.